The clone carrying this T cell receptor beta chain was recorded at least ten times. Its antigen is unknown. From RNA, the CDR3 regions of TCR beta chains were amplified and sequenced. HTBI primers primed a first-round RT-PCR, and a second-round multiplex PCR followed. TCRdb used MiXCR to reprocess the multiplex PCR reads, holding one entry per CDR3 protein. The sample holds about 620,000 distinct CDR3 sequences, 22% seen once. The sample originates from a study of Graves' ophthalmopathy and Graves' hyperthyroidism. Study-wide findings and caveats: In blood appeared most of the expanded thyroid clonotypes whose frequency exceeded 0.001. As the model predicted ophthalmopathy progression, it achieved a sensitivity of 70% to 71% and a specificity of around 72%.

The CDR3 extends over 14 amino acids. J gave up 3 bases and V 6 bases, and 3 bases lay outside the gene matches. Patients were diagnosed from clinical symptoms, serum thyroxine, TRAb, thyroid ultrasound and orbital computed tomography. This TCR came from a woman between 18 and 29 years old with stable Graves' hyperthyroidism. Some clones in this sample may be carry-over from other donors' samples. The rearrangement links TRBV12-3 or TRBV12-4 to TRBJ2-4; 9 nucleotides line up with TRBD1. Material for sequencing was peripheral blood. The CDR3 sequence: CASSSDRGKNIQYF. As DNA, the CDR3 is TGTGCCAGCAGCTCGGACAGGGGCAAAAACATTCAGTACTTC.